These 5 T cell receptor beta chains originate from one sample sequenced in a study of OX40 agonist ivuxolimab in advanced cancers. Libraries were prepared by immunoSEQ multiplex PCR; TCRdb keeps only in-frame clonotypes and omits some of them. The repertoire holds over 75,000 clones, about 87% seen once, with approximately 4% in the top ten. The material was CD4+ or CD8+ T cells sorted from blood, obtained in a trial of the OX40 agonist ivuxolimab. The receptors shown here come from an adult with an advanced solid tumor such as melanoma, head and neck, liver or kidney cancer.

This chain connects TRBV27 to TRBJ2-3; 13 bases map to TRBD2. This CDR3 is built from 17 residues. J gave up 2 bases and V 6 bases, and 8 bases lay outside the gene matches. Germline V gene data show CDR1 as MNHEY and CDR2 as SMNVEV (reference sequence). CDR3 nucleotides: TGTGCCAGCAGCCAAAAGGGACTAGCGGGGCACACAGATACGCAGTATTTT. Encoded protein: CASSQKGLAGHTDTQYF.

The chain employs TRBV30 and TRBJ2-3, with D hard to call. CDR3 length equals 14 residues. Germline CDR1 is GTSNPN and CDR2 is SVGIG (reference sequence). V lost 0 bases and J lost 2, with 9 bases in between. The CDR3 sequence is CAWSVSSSTDTQYF. CDR3 sequence (DNA): TGTGCCTGGAGTGTAAGTTCCTCCACAGATACGCAGTATTTT.

CDR3 nucleotide sequence: TGCGCCAGCAGCTTTCTAGGACAGGGTTTGAATGAGCAGTTCTTC. Translated: CASSFLGQGLNEQFF. The genes are TRBV5-1 and TRBJ2-1, with 8 bases fitting TRBD1. This CDR3 contains 15 residues. Germline CDR1 reads SGHRS; CDR2 reads YFSETQ. V dropped 2 bases and J dropped 7; count of bases not matched to a gene: 8.

The rearrangement joins TRBV2 to TRBJ2-7; no clear D gene. V was shortened by 4 bases and J by 3 bases, with 7 bases between the two germline ends. Per the germline V gene, CDR1 is SNHLY and CDR2 is FYNNEI. The CDR3 is made up of 12 amino acids. The chain's CDR3 is CASSVDHYEQYF. The CDR3 bases are TGTGCCAGCAGTGTGGATCACTACGAGCAGTACTTC. Variable domain in full (rest from reference TRBV2 and TRBJ2-7): EPEVTQTPSHQVTQMGQEVILRCVPISNHLYFYWYRQILGQKVEFLVSFYNNEISEKSEIFDDQFSVERPDGSNFTLKIRSTKLEDSAMYFCASSVDHYEQYFGPGTRLTVT.

The chain carries TRBV21-1 and TRBJ2-7. TRBV21-1 is a listed pseudogene. The CDR3 contains 11 residues. The CDR3 nucleotides are TGTGCCAGCAGCAAAGAAGGCGAGCAGTACGTC. It specifies CASSKEGEQYV.